The subject of this entry is one T cell receptor beta chain. Sequencing was performed with immunoSEQ multiplex PCR; in TCRdb, only in-frame clones are kept and a portion is missing. The sample includes roughly 60,000 clones, 70% to 90% of them seen just once. The CDR3 is 12 amino acids. Germline V gene sequence: CDR1 SQVTM, CDR2 ANQGSEA. V was pared by 7 bases and J by 3 bases, with 13 bases between. The sample comes from a study of OX40 agonist ivuxolimab in advanced cancers. The material sequenced was CD4+ or CD8+ T cells sorted from blood, taken in a trial of the OX40 agonist ivuxolimab. This receptor was taken from an adult with an advanced solid tumor such as melanoma, head and neck, liver or kidney cancer. This chain connects TRBV29-1 to TRBJ2-7, with TRBD1 as a possible D gene (6 bases). CDR3: CSALGQSYEQYF. The CDR3, as DNA: TGCAGCGCCCTCGGACAGAGCTACGAGCAGTACTTC.